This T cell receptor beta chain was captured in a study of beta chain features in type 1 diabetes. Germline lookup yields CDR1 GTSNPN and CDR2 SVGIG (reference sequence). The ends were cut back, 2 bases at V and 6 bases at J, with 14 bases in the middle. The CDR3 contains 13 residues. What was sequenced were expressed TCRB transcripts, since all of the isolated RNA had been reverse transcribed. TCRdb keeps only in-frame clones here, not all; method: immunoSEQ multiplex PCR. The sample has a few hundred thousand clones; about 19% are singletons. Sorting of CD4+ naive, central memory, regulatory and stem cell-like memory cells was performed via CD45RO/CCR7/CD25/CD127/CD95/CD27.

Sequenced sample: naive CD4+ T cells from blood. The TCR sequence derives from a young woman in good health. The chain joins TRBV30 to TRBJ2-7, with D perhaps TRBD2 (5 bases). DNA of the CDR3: TGTGCCTGGAGTCCCCGGGGTCGTGGCGAGCAGTACTTC. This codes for CAWSPRGRGEQYF.